This TCR beta chain derives from a study of cytomegalovirus exposure and HLA in healthy donors. The wider study: Earlier results showed some 120 million unique TCR beta sequences derived from roughly 200 million T cells. Overall study results and limits: Near-uniform donor sequencing depth was presumed by presence/absence analyses. Among donors in an Asian-associated ancestry cluster, a later analysis reportedly found fewer N-insertions than the approximately 700-donor mean. A later analysis revealed that TCR association rates differed between HLA loci, peaking at DRB1 and bottoming out at HLA-C.

This clone was seen a few times. Its antigen is as yet unknown. It was with 60 Vbeta and 13 Jbeta primers that the PCR ran. The method was immunoSEQ multiplex PCR; TCRdb's version includes in-frame clones alone and lacks a portion of them. Of about 200,000 clones listed, 77% are singletons. CDR3 length: 18 amino acids. V shed 2 bases and J shed 8 bases, with 25 bases lying between them. Germline lookup yields CDR1 SNHLY and CDR2 FYNNEI. The material sequenced was PBMCs. The chain is built from TRBV2 and TRBJ2-1, with D perhaps TRBD2 (7 bases). The source is a woman aged 25 to 39 in good health and CMV-seropositive. CDR3 protein: CASSENSPGRGAPYEQFF. The CDR3 DNA reads as TGTGCCAGCAGTGAAAATTCTCCGGGACGGGGGGCCCCATATGAGCAGTTCTTC.